This T cell receptor (beta chain) originates from a study of blood T cell repertoires in COVID-19. This table comes from immunoSEQ multiplex PCR, and its TCRdb copy is limited to in-frame clones, with some not included. The sample consists of 200,000 to 300,000 clones, roughly 91% of them appearing once. This study enrolled people aged roughly 18 to 90 from approximately 24 US geographic areas. Participant reports of clinical history set cohort assignment. Germline trimming cut 5 bases from V and 0 bases from J; bases unmatched to any gene: 7. This CDR3 is built from 15 residues. Per the germline V gene, CDR1 is SQVTM and CDR2 is ANQGSEA.

This chain uses TRBV29-1 with TRBJ1-3; TRBD1 matches 7 bases. This TCR derives from a woman under 40 who had recovered from COVID-19. The specimen sequenced was PBMCs or T cells enriched from blood (not recorded which). The CDR3 DNA reads as TGCAGCGTTCGAATTACAGGGGACTCTGGAAACACCATATATTTT. Protein sequence: CSVRITGDSGNTIYF.